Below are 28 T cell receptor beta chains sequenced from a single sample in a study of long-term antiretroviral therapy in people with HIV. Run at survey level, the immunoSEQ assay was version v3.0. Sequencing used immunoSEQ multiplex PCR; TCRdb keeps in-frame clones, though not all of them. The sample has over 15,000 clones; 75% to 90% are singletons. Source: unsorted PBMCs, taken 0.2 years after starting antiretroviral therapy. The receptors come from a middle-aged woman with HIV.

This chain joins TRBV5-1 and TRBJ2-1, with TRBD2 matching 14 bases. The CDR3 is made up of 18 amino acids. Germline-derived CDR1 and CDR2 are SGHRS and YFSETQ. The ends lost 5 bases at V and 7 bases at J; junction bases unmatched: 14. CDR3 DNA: TGCGCCAGCAGTTCCGGGACTAGCGGGAGTATGAGGGGAAATGAGCAGTTCTTC. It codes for CASSSGTSGSMRGNEQFF.

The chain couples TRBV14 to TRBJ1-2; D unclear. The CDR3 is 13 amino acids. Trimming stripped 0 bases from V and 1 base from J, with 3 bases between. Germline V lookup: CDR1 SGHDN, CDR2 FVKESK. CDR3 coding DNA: TGTGCCAGCAGCCAAGACCATAACTATGGCTACACCTTC. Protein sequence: CASSQDHNYGYTF.

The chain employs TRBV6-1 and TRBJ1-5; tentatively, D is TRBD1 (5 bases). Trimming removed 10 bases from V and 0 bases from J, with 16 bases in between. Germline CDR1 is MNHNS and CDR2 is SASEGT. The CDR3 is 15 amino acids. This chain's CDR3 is CATVKGPFSNQPQHF. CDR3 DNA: TGTGCCACCGTGAAGGGGCCGTTTAGCAATCAGCCCCAGCATTTT.

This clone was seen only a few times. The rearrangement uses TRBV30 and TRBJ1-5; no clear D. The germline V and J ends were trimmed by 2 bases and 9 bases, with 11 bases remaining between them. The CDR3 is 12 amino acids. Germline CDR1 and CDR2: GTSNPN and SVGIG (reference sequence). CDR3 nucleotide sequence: TGTGCCTGGAGTCCCGACCCCGGGCCCCAGCATTTT. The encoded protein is CAWSPDPGPQHF.

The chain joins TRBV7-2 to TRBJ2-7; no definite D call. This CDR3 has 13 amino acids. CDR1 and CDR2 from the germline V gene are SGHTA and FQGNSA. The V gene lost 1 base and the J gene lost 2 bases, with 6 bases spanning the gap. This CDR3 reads CASSLEATYEQYF. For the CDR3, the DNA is TGTGCCAGCAGCTTAGAAGCCACCTACGAGCAGTACTTC.

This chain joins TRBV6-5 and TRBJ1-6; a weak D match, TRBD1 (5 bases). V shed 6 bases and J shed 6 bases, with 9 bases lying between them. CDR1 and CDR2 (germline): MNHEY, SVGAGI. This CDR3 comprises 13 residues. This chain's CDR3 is CASRQGSNSPLHF. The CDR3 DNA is TGTGCCAGCAGGCAGGGATCTAATTCACCCCTCCACTTT.

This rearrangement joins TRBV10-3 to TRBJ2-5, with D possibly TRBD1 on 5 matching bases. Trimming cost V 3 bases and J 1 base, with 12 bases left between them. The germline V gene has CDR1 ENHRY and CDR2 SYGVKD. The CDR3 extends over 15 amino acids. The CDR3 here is CAISDARVAQETQYF. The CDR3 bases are TGTGCCATCAGTGATGCCAGGGTCGCCCAAGAGACCCAGTACTTC.

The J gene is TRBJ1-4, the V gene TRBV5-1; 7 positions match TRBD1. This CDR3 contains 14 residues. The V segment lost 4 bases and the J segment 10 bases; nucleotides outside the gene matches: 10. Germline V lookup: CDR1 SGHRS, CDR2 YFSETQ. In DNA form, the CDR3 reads TGCGCCAGCAGCCCCGACAGGGCTCAGGGAAAACTGTTTTTT. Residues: CASSPDRAQGKLFF.

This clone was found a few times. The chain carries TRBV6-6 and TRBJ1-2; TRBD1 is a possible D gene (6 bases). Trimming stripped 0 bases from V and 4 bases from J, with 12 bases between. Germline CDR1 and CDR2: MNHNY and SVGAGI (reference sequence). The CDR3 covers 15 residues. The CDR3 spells CASSYSKQGGYGYTF. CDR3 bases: TGTGCCAGCAGTTACTCGAAACAGGGCGGCTATGGCTACACCTTC.

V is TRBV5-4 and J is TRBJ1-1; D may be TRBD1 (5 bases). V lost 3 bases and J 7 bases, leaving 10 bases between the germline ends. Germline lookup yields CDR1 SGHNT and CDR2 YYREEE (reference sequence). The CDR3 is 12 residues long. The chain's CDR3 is CASSSGGVEAFF. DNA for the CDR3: TGTGCCAGCAGCTCGGGGGGGGTTGAAGCTTTCTTT.

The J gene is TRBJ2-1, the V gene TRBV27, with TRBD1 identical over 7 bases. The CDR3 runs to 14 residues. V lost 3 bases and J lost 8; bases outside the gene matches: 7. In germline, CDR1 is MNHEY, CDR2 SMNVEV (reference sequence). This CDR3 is CASSFRQGDHEQFF. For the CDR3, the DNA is TGTGCCAGCAGTTTTAGACAGGGCGACCATGAGCAGTTCTTC.

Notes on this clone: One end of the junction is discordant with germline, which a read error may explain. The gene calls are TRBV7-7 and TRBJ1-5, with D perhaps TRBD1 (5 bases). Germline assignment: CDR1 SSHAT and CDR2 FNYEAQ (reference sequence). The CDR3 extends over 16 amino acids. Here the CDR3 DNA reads TGTGCTAGCAGTCCCAACGCGCAGGGTAGCAATCAGCCCCAGCATTTT. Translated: CASSPNAQGSNQPQHF.

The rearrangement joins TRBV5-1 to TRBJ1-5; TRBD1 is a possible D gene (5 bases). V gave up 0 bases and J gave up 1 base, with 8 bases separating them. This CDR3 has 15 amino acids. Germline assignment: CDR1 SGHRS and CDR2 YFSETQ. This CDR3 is CASSLAGISNQPQHF. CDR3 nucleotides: TGCGCCAGCAGCTTGGCAGGGATCAGCAATCAGCCCCAGCATTTT. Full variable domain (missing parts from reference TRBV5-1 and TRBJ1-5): KAGVTQTPRYLIKTRGQQVTLSCSPISGHRSVSWYQQTPGQGLQFLFEYFSETQRNKGNFPGRFSGRQFSNSRSEMNVSTLELGDSALYLCASSLAGISNQPQHFGDGTRLSIL.

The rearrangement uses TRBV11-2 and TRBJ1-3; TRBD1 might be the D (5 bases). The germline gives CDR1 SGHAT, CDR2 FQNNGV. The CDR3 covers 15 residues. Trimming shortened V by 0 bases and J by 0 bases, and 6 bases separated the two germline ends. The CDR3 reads CASSLDGGSGNTIYF. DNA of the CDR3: TGTGCCAGCAGCTTAGATGGGGGCTCTGGAAACACCATATATTTT.

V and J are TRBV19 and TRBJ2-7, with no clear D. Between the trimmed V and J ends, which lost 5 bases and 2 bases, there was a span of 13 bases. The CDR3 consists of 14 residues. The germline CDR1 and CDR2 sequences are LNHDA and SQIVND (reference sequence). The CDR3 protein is CASSARLVTYEQYF. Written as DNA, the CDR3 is TGTGCCAGTAGTGCCCGACTCGTAACCTACGAGCAGTACTTC. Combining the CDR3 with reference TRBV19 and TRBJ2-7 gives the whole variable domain DGGITQSPKYLFRKEGQNVTLSCEQNLNHDAMYWYRQDPGQGLRLIYYSQIVNDFQKGDIAEGYSVSREKKESFPLTVTSAQKNPTAFYLCASSARLVTYEQYFGPGTRLTVT.

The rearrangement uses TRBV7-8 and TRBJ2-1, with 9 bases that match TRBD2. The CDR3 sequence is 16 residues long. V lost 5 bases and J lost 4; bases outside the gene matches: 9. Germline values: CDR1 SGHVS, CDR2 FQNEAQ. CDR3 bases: TGTGCCAGCAGCCCCCCGGGGACTAGCCTTTACAATGAGCAGTTCTTC. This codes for CASSPPGTSLYNEQFF.

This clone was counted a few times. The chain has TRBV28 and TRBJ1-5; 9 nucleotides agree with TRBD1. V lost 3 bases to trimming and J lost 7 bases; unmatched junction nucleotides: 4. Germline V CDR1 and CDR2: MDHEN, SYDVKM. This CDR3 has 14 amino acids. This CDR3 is CASSLGQGQQPQHF. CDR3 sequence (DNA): TGTGCCAGCAGTTTGGGACAGGGCCAACAGCCCCAGCATTTT.

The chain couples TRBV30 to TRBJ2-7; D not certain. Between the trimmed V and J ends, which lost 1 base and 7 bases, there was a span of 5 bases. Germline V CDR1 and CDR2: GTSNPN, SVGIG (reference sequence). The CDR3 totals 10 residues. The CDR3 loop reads CAWSGREQYF. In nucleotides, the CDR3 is TGTGCCTGGAGTGGAAGAGAGCAGTACTTC.

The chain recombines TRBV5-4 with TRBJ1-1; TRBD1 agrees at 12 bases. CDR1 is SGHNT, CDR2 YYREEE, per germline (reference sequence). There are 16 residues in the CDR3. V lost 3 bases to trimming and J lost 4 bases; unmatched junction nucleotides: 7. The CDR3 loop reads CASSSPGQGASTEAFF. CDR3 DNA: TGTGCCAGCAGCTCTCCGGGACAGGGGGCGAGCACTGAAGCTTTCTTT.

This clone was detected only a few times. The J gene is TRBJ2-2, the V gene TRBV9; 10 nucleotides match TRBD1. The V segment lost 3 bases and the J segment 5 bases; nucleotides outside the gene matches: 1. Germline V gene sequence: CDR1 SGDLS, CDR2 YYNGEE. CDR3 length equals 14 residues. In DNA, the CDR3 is TGTGCCAGCAGCGCGGACAGGGGGACCGGGGAGCTGTTTTTT. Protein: CASSADRGTGELFF.

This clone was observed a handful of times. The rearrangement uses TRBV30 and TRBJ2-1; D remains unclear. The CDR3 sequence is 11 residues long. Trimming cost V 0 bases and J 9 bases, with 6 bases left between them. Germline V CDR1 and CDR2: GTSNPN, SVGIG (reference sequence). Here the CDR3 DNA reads TGTGCCTGGAGTGTTTACGTTGAGCAGTTCTTC. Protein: CAWSVYVEQFF.

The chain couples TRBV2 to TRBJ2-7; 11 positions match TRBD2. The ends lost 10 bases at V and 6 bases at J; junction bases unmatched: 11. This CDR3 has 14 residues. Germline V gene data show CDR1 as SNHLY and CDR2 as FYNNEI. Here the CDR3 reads CATKSTSGTGEQYF. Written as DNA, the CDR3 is TGTGCCACCAAGTCGACTAGCGGGACGGGCGAGCAGTACTTC.

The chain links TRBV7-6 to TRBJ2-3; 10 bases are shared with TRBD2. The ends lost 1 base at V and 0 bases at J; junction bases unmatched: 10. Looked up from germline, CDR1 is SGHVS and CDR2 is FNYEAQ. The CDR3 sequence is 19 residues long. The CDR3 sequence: CASSLDSPTSGASTDTQYF. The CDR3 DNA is TGTGCCAGCAGCTTAGATTCCCCCACTAGCGGGGCTAGCACAGATACGCAGTATTTT.

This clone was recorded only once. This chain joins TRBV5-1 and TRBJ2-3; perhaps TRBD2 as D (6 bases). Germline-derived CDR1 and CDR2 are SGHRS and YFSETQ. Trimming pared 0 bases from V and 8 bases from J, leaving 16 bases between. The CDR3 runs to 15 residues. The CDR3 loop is CASSLDLASRGTQYF. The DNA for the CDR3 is TGCGCCAGCAGCTTGGACCTAGCGAGCCGGGGTACGCAGTATTTT.

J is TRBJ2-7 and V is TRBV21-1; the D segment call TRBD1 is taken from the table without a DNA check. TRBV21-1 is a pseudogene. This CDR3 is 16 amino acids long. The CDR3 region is CASSKRSGAPSYEQYF. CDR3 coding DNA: TGTGCCAGCAGCAAAAGGTCTGGGGCTCCTTCCTACGAGCAGTACTTC.

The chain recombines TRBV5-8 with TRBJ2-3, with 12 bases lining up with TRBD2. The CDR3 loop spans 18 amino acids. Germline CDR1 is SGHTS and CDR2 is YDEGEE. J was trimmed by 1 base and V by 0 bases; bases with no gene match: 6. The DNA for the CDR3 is TGTGCCAGCAGCTTGGGCTCTAGCGGGAGGGCCGGCACAGATACGCAGTATTTT. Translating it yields CASSLGSSGRAGTDTQYF.

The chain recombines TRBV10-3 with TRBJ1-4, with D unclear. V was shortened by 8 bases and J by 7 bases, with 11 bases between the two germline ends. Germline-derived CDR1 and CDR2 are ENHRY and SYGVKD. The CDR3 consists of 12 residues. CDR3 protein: CAIGQSLEKLFF. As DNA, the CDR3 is TGTGCCATCGGTCAGTCACTTGAAAAACTGTTTTTT.

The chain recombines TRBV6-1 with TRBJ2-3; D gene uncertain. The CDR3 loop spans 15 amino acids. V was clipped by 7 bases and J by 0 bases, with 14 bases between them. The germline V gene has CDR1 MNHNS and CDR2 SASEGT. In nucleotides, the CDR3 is TGTGCCAGCAAACGTGGGCTTTCTAGCACAGATACGCAGTATTTT. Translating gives CASKRGLSSTDTQYF.